A selection of T cell receptor beta chains follows, all from one sample in a study of blood T cell repertoires in COVID-19. Only in-frame clones appear in the TCRdb table, and some are missing; sequencing was by immunoSEQ multiplex PCR. This table has about 31,000 clones, around 93% appearing once. Sequenced sample: peripheral blood. Receptor source: a human donor in a cohort sampled during active COVID-19. Both conserved end residues are part of each CDR3. The order of the fields is clone size, D gene, J gene, V gene, CDR3 protein, CDR3 DNA. D genes are given only for firm matches. Not all rows give a size; the values are once, few, many and, for expanded clones, a class.

once NA TRBJ2-6 TRBV24-1 CATSDFSGSRGANVLTF TGTGCCACCAGTGATTTTTCAGGGTCACGCGGGGCCAACGTCCTGACTTTC
NA NA TRBJ1-5 TRBV6-2/TRBV6-3 CASSRVNQPQHF TGTGCCAGCAGTCGGGTCAATCAGCCCCAGCATTTT
NA TRBD2 TRBJ2-3 TRBV3-1/TRBV3-2 CASSYSGRSDTQYF TGTGCCAGCAGCTATAGCGGGAGATCAGATACGCAGTATTTT
NA NA TRBJ1-6 TRBV7-9 CASSLSPRESPLHF TGTGCCAGCAGCTTAAGTCCGCGGGAATCACCCCTCCACTTT
NA NA TRBJ1-5 TRBV28 CASSLSPAGSNQPQHF TGTGCCAGCAGTTTATCCCCGGCAGGGTCCAATCAGCCCCAGCATTTT
NA NA TRBJ2-6 TRBV6-5 CASSYAETAGANVLTF TGTGCCAGCAGTTATGCTGAGACAGCCGGGGCCAACGTCCTGACTTTC
NA TRBD1 TRBJ1-5 TRBV19 CASSIPGGANQPQHF TGTGCCAGTAGTATCCCAGGGGGCGCGAATCAGCCCCAGCATTTT
NA NA TRBJ1-2 TRBV28 CASSPSTVYGYTF TGTGCCAGCAGCCCTTCGACTGTCTATGGCTACACCTTC
NA TRBD2 TRBJ2-5 TRBV10-2 CASSESTPRGAQYF TGCGCCAGCAGTGAGTCGACTCCGCGGGGGGCCCAGTACTTC
NA TRBD2 TRBJ2-5 TRBV7-2 CASSLSGGVGETQYF TGTGCCAGCAGCTTAAGCGGGGGGGTAGGGGAGACCCAGTACTTC
NA NA TRBJ1-1 TRBV5-1 CASSLYRALGQNTEAFF TGCGCCAGCAGCTTATACAGGGCACTAGGCCAGAACACTGAAGCTTTCTTT
NA NA TRBJ2-5 TRBV6-5 CASSPTGLAQETQYF TGTGCCAGCAGTCCCACGGGGTTGGCACAAGAGACCCAGTACTTC
NA NA TRBJ2-1 TRBV7-3 CASSLYSKPYNEQFF TGTGCCAGCAGCTTATACTCGAAACCTTACAATGAGCAGTTCTTC
NA TRBD1 TRBJ2-4 TRBV27 CASRAGQGENIQYF TGTGCCAGCAGAGCGGGACAGGGGGAAAACATTCAGTACTTC
NA TRBD2 TRBJ2-1 TRBV30 CAWSGLAGDLNEQFF TGTGCCTGGAGTGGGTTAGCGGGAGACCTCAATGAGCAGTTCTTC
NA TRBD2 TRBJ2-1 TRBV27 CASRLDGTSGKNEQFF TGTGCCAGCAGATTGGATGGGACTAGCGGGAAGAATGAGCAGTTCTTC
NA TRBD1 TRBJ1-1 TRBV2 CASRTDRAATEAFF TGTGCCAGCAGAACAGACAGGGCGGCAACTGAAGCTTTCTTT
NA NA TRBJ1-1 TRBV5-1 CASSFTEGMNTEAFF TGCGCCAGCAGCTTCACGGAGGGGATGAACACTGAAGCTTTCTTT
NA NA TRBJ2-3 TRBV7-9 CASSHRDTSDTQYF TGTGCCAGCAGCCACCGGGACACTTCAGATACGCAGTATTTT
NA NA TRBJ1-1 TRBV19 CASSIGQYTEAFF TGTGCCAGTAGTATTGGTCAGTACACTGAAGCTTTCTTT
NA TRBD2 TRBJ2-3 TRBV5-1 CASSLSAGDSTDTQYF TGCGCCAGCAGCTTATCAGCGGGAGATAGCACAGATACGCAGTATTTT
NA NA TRBJ2-6 TRBV7-9 CASSPRGLAGANVLTF TGTGCCAGCAGTCCCAGGGGCTTGGCTGGGGCCAACGTCCTGACTTTC
NA TRBD1 TRBJ1-1 TRBV6-6 CASRPGGAGAFF TGTGCCAGCAGACCAGGGGGCGCGGGGGCTTTCTTT
NA TRBD1 TRBJ1-2 TRBV5-8 CADLKDRASYGYTF TGTGCCGACCTTAAAGACAGGGCGTCCTATGGCTACACCTTC
NA NA TRBJ2-6 TRBV19 CASSIPSSGANVLTF TGTGCCAGTAGTATACCCAGCTCTGGGGCCAACGTCCTGACTTTC
once TRBD1 TRBJ1-5 TRBV19 CASSLTGEGNQPQHF TGTGCCAGTAGCCTGACAGGGGAGGGGAATCAGCCCCAGCATTTT
NA TRBD1 TRBJ1-2 TRBV11-3 CASSLAGGRGYTF TGTGCCAGCAGCTTAGCAGGGGGCCGGGGCTACACCTTC
NA NA TRBJ1-3 TRBV19 CASSMQVSGNTIYF TGTGCCAGTAGTATGCAGGTCTCTGGAAACACCATATATTTT
NA NA TRBJ1-1 TRBV2 CASSAGEWNTEAFF TGTGCCAGCAGTGCGGGGGAGTGGAACACTGAAGCTTTCTTT
once NA TRBJ1-2 TRBV27 CASSLRQGANYGYTF TGTGCCAGCAGTTTAAGGCAGGGCGCTAACTATGGCTACACCTTC
NA NA TRBJ1-1 TRBV29-1 CSVPTFKNTEAFF TGCAGCGTACCGACATTCAAGAACACTGAAGCTTTCTTT
NA NA TRBJ2-4 TRBV30 CASGGKNIQYF TGTGCCTCAGGAGGCAAAAACATTCAGTACTTC
NA TRBD1 TRBJ1-1 TRBV18 CASSPNSLRGAGSTEAFF TGTGCCAGCTCACCAAACTCTCTCAGGGGGGCAGGGAGCACTGAAGCTTTCTTT
NA NA TRBJ1-5 TRBV9 CASSVGGGPSDQPQHF TGTGCCAGCAGCGTGGGGGGAGGACCGAGTGATCAGCCCCAGCATTTT
NA TRBD2 TRBJ2-5 TRBV7-9 CASSYLLAGQQETQYF TGTGCCAGCAGCTATCTACTAGCGGGGCAACAAGAGACCCAGTACTTC
NA NA TRBJ1-4 TRBV3-1/TRBV3-2 CASSQGAVMDEKLFF TGTGCCAGCAGCCAAGGGGCAGTAATGGATGAAAAACTGTTTTTT
once TRBD1 TRBJ1-6 TRBV14 CASSSVAGGFSYNSPLHF TGTGCCAGCAGTTCAGTGGCAGGGGGCTTCTCCTATAATTCACCCCTCCACTTT
NA NA TRBJ1-2 TRBV27 CASSLSGGGYGYTF TGTGCCAGCAGTTTGTCGGGGGGTGGTTATGGCTACACCTTC
NA TRBD1 TRBJ1-2 TRBV4-2 CASSQDRGRGDGYTF TGTGCCAGCAGCCAAGATCGAGGCAGGGGGGATGGCTACACCTTC
NA NA TRBJ1-2 TRBV2 CANEQNYGYTF TGTGCCAACGAGCAAAACTATGGCTACACCTTC
NA TRBD1 TRBJ2-1 TRBV27 CASSLSGTGGHDEQFF TGTGCCAGCAGTTTATCCGGGACAGGGGGACACGATGAGCAGTTCTTC